The TCR beta chain described here comes from a study of cytomegalovirus exposure and HLA in healthy donors. Study results and limitations: TCR sequences were mostly rare, though some public TCRs occurred in many donors. Several of the most significant clusters appeared linked to common viral pathogens, based on a later analysis. The study carried out a later analysis of TCR beta sequences. It associated approximately 15,000 of them with specific HLA alleles at a false discovery rate of 0.05. The investigators catalogued 164 TCR beta chains as cytomegalovirus-associated.

Both 60 Vbeta primers and 13 Jbeta primers went into the PCR. Profiling relied on immunoSEQ multiplex PCR, and the TCRdb table lists in-frame clones only, not all of them. The profile shows 95,000 or so clones, approximately 81% of them singletons. Trimming pared 4 bases from V and 1 base from J, leaving 13 bases between. The CDR3 length is 16 residues. Germline V gene lookup returns CDR1 SEHNR and CDR2 FQNEAQ (reference sequence). A word on this clone: Its antigen remains unidentified.

This chain links TRBV7-9 with TRBJ2-2; D is perhaps TRBD1 (7 bases). Sequencing used PBMCs. This clonotype originated in a woman between 65 and 79 years old in good health and CMV-seropositive. The CDR3 DNA reads TGTGCCAGCAGCTCGCGACAGGGAGGGAACACCGGGGAGCTGTTTTTT. Translation gives CASSSRQGGNTGELFF.